This passage covers 4 T cell receptor beta chains from one sample sequenced in a study of CD8+CD57+ T cells in acquired aplastic anemia. The TCR beta profiling, which covered VDJ combination and CDR3 sequence, was carried out using genomic DNA as the template. Using its own MiXCR run on the reads, TCRdb lists one record per CDR3 protein. Here the sample spans under 250,000 distinct CDR3 sequences, 34% being singletons. The source material was sorted CD4+, CD8+, or CD8+CD57+ T cells (not recorded which) from PBMCs. The source of these receptors is a human donor in good health, serving as a control.

This clonotype was recorded at least ten times. The V gene is TRBV5-5, the J gene TRBJ2-7, with a tentative D call TRBD2 (6 bases). V was cut by 2 bases and J by 1 base, with 13 bases left in between. This CDR3 spans 15 amino acids. Germline loops: CDR1 SGHKS, CDR2 YYEKEE (reference sequence). The CDR3 nucleotides are TGTGCCAGCAGCTTCAGGGCAGGGACTTCCTACGAGCAGTACTTC. Protein product: CASSFRAGTSYEQYF.

Regarding this clonotype: A read error is possible here, since a much larger clone lies one base away. The CDR3, as DNA: TGCGCCAGCAGCTTGGCAGGGACCGAAGCTCTCTTT. Protein sequence: CASSLAGTEALF. The V call is TRBV5-1, the J call TRBJ1-1; D is perhaps TRBD1 (5 bases). This CDR3 is 12 amino acids long. Germline V gene data show CDR1 as SGHRS and CDR2 as YFSETQ.

As concerns this clonotype: Since the CDR3 does not end with the conserved phenylalanine or tryptophan, this likely comes from a read error. This chain links TRBV15 with TRBJ2-5; D unclear. V lost 6 bases and J 2 bases, leaving 7 bases between the germline ends. The CDR3 is made up of 12 amino acids. CDR1 and CDR2 from the germline V gene are LNHNV and YYDKDF (reference sequence). As DNA, the CDR3 is TGTGCCACCAGGACGAGACAAGAGACCCAGTACTCC. Translation gives CATRTRQETQYS.

This clonotype was counted at least ten times. The J gene is TRBJ1-2, the V gene TRBV29-1, with D unclear. V gave up 4 bases and J gave up 7 bases, with 16 bases separating them. The CDR3 extends over 13 amino acids. From germline, CDR1 is SQVTM and CDR2 ANQGSEA. CDR3 in amino acids: CSVAAGNKVGYTF. CDR3 DNA sequence: TGCAGCGTTGCAGCGGGAAATAAAGTTGGCTACACCTTC.